This T cell receptor beta chain was captured in a study of T-cell reconstitution after alpha-beta-depleted transplantation in children. This clonotype has just a few counts. Preparing the TCRbeta library involved the use of unique molecular identifiers. TCRdb independently ran MiXCR on the PCR reads; one entry per CDR3 protein. Of a few hundred thousand distinct CDR3 sequences listed, about a fifth are singletons. Trimming removed 4 bases at V and 8 bases at J, with 12 bases between. The CDR3 is 13 amino acids. The chain uses TRBV12-3 or TRBV12-4 and TRBJ1-5; no firm D call. The sample consisted of PBMCs from the stem cell graft donor, taken from the stem cell graft. The source of this sequence is a human donor who donated a stem cell graft to a child with acute myeloid leukemia. The CDR3 DNA is TGTGCCAGCAGTTCCCCCACGGTGGAGCCCCAGCATTTT. Amino acid sequence: CASSSPTVEPQHF.